The present TCR beta chain was sequenced within a study of cytomegalovirus exposure and HLA in healthy donors. Notes on the study in general: Whilst most TCR sequences proved rare, a subset of public TCRs occurred across many donors.

Germline V gene lookup returns CDR1 LGHNA and CDR2 YNFKEQ. Trimming at V came to 1 base and at J to 7 bases, leaving 5 bases not matched to a gene. This CDR3 is built from 15 residues. On this clone itself: Its antigen is undetermined.

Amplification used 60 Vbeta primers and 13 Jbeta primers. The data were produced by immunoSEQ multiplex PCR, yet TCRdb's version contains in-frame clones alone and is incomplete. This sample yields more than 110,000 clones, of which around 72% are seen a single time; approximately 14% belongs to the top ten. This rearrangement joins TRBV4-2 to TRBJ2-7; 12 bases align to TRBD1. This clonotype was sampled from a human donor in good health. Sequenced: PBMCs. The CDR3 sequence: CASSQVGQGAREQYF. The DNA of the CDR3 is TGTGCCAGCAGCCAAGTGGGACAGGGGGCGCGGGAGCAGTACTTC.